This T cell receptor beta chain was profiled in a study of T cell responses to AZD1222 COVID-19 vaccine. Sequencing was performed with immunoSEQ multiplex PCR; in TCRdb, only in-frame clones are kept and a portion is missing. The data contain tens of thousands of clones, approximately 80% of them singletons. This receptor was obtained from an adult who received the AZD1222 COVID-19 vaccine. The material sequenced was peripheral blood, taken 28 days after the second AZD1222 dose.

The CDR3 loop reads CASSLSMKNTEAFF. CDR3 nucleotides: TGTGCCAGCAGTTTAAGTATGAAGAACACTGAAGCTTTCTTT. J is TRBJ1-1 and V is TRBV28, with D hard to call. The germline V and J ends were trimmed by 2 bases and 1 base, with 8 bases remaining between them. Per the germline V gene, CDR1 is MDHEN and CDR2 is SYDVKM. The CDR3 covers 14 residues.